These 3 T cell receptor beta chains originate from one sample sequenced in a study of identical twins. MiXCR was run by TCRdb on the 5' RACE reads, yielding one entry per CDR3 protein. The table has about 890,000 distinct CDR3 sequences, over 9% seen once; the top ten hold about 1.5%. These data are also associated with another study on yellow fever vaccine responses in identical twins.

Sequencing was carried out using PBMCs. These receptors were collected from a woman between 18 and 29 years old in good health.

This clonotype was observed a handful of times. The DNA for the CDR3 is TGCGCCAGCAGCCAGGGATTCGCTTTTGTTAGCGGGAGTGGGTACGAGCAGTACTTC. Protein sequence: CASSQGFAFVSGSGYEQYF. The chain is built from TRBV4-1 and TRBJ2-7; 9 bases are shared with TRBD2. CDR1 is MGHRA and CDR2 is YSYEKL in the germline V gene. The CDR3 has 19 amino acids. The V and J ends lost 3 bases and 4 bases, in that order; junction bases with no gene match: 19.

V gene TRBV18 combines with J gene TRBJ2-7; D remains unclear. V lost 1 base and J lost 5, with 9 bases in between. From germline, CDR1 is KGHSH and CDR2 LQKENI. The CDR3 sequence is 13 residues long. The CDR3 spells CASSPRRSHEQYF. For the CDR3, the DNA is TGTGCCAGCTCACCACGCAGATCTCACGAGCAGTACTTC. The variable domain in full, with the rest retrieved from reference TRBV18 and TRBJ2-7, is NAGVMQNPRHLVRRRGQEARLRCSPMKGHSHVYWYRQLPEEGLKFMVYLQKENIIDESGMPKERFSAEFPKEGPSILRIQQVVRGDSAAYFCASSPRRSHEQYFGPGTRLTVT.

The sample holds a few counts of this clonotype. The V and J genes are TRBV6-1 and TRBJ2-2, with D perhaps matching TRBD2 (6 bases). CDR3 length equals 15 residues. V shed 10 bases and J shed 1 base, with 16 bases lying between them. Looked up from germline, CDR1 is MNHNS and CDR2 is SASEGT. CDR3 loop: CATANSGMNTGELFF. The CDR3 DNA follows: TGTGCCACCGCGAATAGCGGAATGAACACCGGGGAGCTGTTTTTT.